This passage covers 30 T cell receptor beta chains from one sample sequenced in a study of blood T cell repertoires in COVID-19. Some clones are missing from TCRdb's copy, which holds only in-frame ones; the method was immunoSEQ multiplex PCR. The sample carries roughly 340,000 clones, approximately 89% recorded once. Sequencing input: PBMCs or T cells enriched from blood (not recorded which). Source of these receptors: a man aged 35-49 years in a cohort exposed to, infected with or recovered from COVID-19 (not recorded which).

The chain carries TRBV20-1 and TRBJ2-7; 9 nucleotides agree with TRBD2. Germline V gene sequence: CDR1 DFQATT, CDR2 SNEGSKA (reference sequence). V lost 3 bases and J lost 5; bases outside the gene matches: 14. The CDR3 totals 16 residues. The CDR3 loop is CSASLAGSGSRDEQYF. The DNA for the CDR3 is TGCAGTGCTAGTCTGGCGGGTAGCGGGAGTAGGGACGAGCAGTACTTC.

The chain links TRBV7-8 to TRBJ1-6; TRBD1 aligns across 7 bases. CDR1 and CDR2 from the germline V gene are SGHVS and FQNEAQ. The length of the CDR3 is 17 residues. The junction had 10 bases not matched to a gene; V was cut back by 1 base and J by 7 bases. In DNA form, the CDR3 reads TGTGCCAGCAGCTTAGAAGGACAGGTCAGGACGAATTCACCCCTCCACTTT. Protein product: CASSLEGQVRTNSPLHF.

The J gene is TRBJ1-5, the V gene TRBV29-1; 7 bases align to TRBD1. Germline values: CDR1 SQVTM, CDR2 ANQGSEA. Trimming cost V 4 bases and J 0 bases; bases outside gene matches: 6. The CDR3 length is 15 residues. This CDR3 reads CSVGMGQNSNQPQHF. The CDR3 DNA reads TGCAGCGTTGGTATGGGACAGAATAGCAATCAGCCCCAGCATTTT.

V is TRBV11-2 and J is TRBJ1-2, with D maybe TRBD1 (5 bases). Germline-derived CDR1 and CDR2 are SGHAT and FQNNGV. This CDR3 has 13 amino acids. Trimming stripped 5 bases from V and 2 bases from J, with 9 bases between. The CDR3 sequence is CASSGQGNYGYTF. The DNA of the CDR3 is TGTGCCAGCAGCGGTCAGGGAAACTATGGCTACACCTTC.

The chain recombines TRBV18 with TRBJ2-5; D call uncertain. The CDR3 has 13 amino acids. Germline lookup yields CDR1 KGHSH and CDR2 LQKENI. Trimming took off 3 bases at V and 5 bases at J, with 10 bases between the two ends. The DNA of the CDR3 is TGTGCCAGCTCACCCAGCGCTGGGGAGACCCAGTACTTC. Translated: CASSPSAGETQYF.

The chain is built from TRBV10-3 and TRBJ2-1; 7 bases agree with TRBD2. J lost 2 bases, V lost 6 bases, and 4 bases had no gene match. CDR1 is ENHRY, CDR2 SYGVKD, per germline. This CDR3 spans 14 amino acids. CDR3 nucleotide sequence: TGTGCCATCAGGACCGGGACTACCTACAATGAGCAGTTCTTC. This encodes CAIRTGTTYNEQFF.

About this clone itself: One end of the junction does not line up with germline, which may come from a read error. The chain uses TRBV28 and TRBJ1-1, with D possibly matching TRBD1 (6 bases). The V gene's germline CDR1 is MDHEN and CDR2 SYDVKM. There are 15 residues in the CDR3. The CDR3 DNA follows: TGTGCCAGCAGTATATGGGGGGCTTCGAACACTGAAGCTTTCTTT. Its translation is CASSIWGASNTEAFF.

This chain joins TRBV11-2 and TRBJ2-7, with D tentatively TRBD1 (5 bases). Germline lookup yields CDR1 SGHAT and CDR2 FQNNGV. V gave up 1 base and J gave up 7 bases, with 8 bases separating them. The CDR3 length is 12 residues. CDR3 sequence: CASSLGKGEQYF. CDR3 nucleotides: TGTGCCAGCAGCTTAGGCAAGGGGGAGCAGTACTTC.

This rearrangement joins TRBV7-9 to TRBJ1-5; D may be TRBD1 (6 bases). V was pared by 1 base and J by 2 bases, with 6 bases between. The CDR3 has 14 residues. Per germline, CDR1 SEHNR and CDR2 FQNEAQ (reference sequence). As DNA, the CDR3 is TGTGCCAGCAGCTTAGGGACAGGCAATCAGCCCCAGCATTTT. It yields the protein CASSLGTGNQPQHF.

V gene TRBV30 combines with J gene TRBJ2-5; D is possibly TRBD2 (6 bases). The CDR3 spans 18 residues. Germline values: CDR1 GTSNPN, CDR2 SVGIG (reference sequence). The V end was cut by 0 bases, the J end by 0 bases, with 20 bases between. Here the CDR3 reads CAWSVSPSGGTYQETQYF. The CDR3 bases are TGTGCCTGGAGTGTATCCCCATCCGGCGGGACGTACCAAGAGACCCAGTACTTC.

The chain is built from TRBV4-2 and TRBJ2-3; D unclear. Germline V gene sequence: CDR1 LGHNA, CDR2 YNFKEQ. The CDR3 sequence is 14 residues long. V was pared by 1 base and J by 4 bases, with 9 bases between. CDR3 region: CASSQGGDADTQYF. CDR3 nucleotide sequence: TGTGCCAGCAGCCAAGGCGGAGACGCAGATACGCAGTATTTT.

V usage is TRBV10-3 and J usage is TRBJ1-5, with TRBD1 identical over 8 bases. Per germline, CDR1 ENHRY and CDR2 SYGVKD. This CDR3 comprises 13 residues. The ends lost 6 bases at V and 6 bases at J; junction bases unmatched: 4. CDR3 in amino acids: CAIRDRVGQPQHF. For the CDR3, the DNA is TGTGCCATCAGGGACAGGGTGGGTCAGCCCCAGCATTTT.

V is TRBV24-1 and J is TRBJ2-1; 8 nucleotides match TRBD2. CDR1 is KGHDR and CDR2 is SFDVKD in the germline V gene. After removal of 3 bases from V and 4 bases from J, the junction contained 4 bases not matched to a gene. This CDR3 contains 15 residues. CDR3 nucleotide sequence: TGTGCCACCAGTGATCCGGGACTAGGGTACAATGAGCAGTTCTTC. It is translated as CATSDPGLGYNEQFF.

With regard to this clone: One end of the junction fails to match germline, which may point to a read error. This chain connects TRBV5-8 to TRBJ1-1; D is uncertain. Germline CDR1 is SGHTS and CDR2 is YDEGEE. The length of the CDR3 is 14 residues. In DNA, the CDR3 is TGTGCCAGCAGATTGGAAAACTCGAACACTGAAGCTTTCTTT. This codes for CASRLENSNTEAFF.

This chain connects TRBV19 to TRBJ1-2; 7 positions match TRBD1. Germline values: CDR1 LNHDA, CDR2 SQIVND (reference sequence). Trimming at V came to 5 bases and at J to 4 bases, leaving 10 bases not matched to a gene. The CDR3 runs to 15 residues. The CDR3 nucleotides read TGTGCCAGTAGTCCACAACAGACAGGGACCTATGGCTACACCTTC. This sequence encodes CASSPQQTGTYGYTF. Supplemented by reference TRBV19 and TRBJ1-2, the full variable domain reads DGGITQSPKYLFRKEGQNVTLSCEQNLNHDAMYWYRQDPGQGLRLIYYSQIVNDFQKGDIAEGYSVSREKKESFPLTVTSAQKNPTAFYLCASSPQQTGTYGYTFGSGTRLTVV.

V is TRBV7-2 and J is TRBJ2-1, with D tentatively TRBD2 (6 bases). Germline CDR1 and CDR2: SGHTA and FQGNSA. V lost 1 base, J lost 0 bases, and 7 bases lay in between. The CDR3 is 15 residues long. Written as DNA, the CDR3 is TGTGCCAGCAGCTTAGGCGGGATCTCCTACAATGAGCAGTTCTTC. Its protein is CASSLGGISYNEQFF.

The rearrangement links TRBV5-3 to TRBJ2-7, with TRBD1 matching 9 bases. TRBV5-3 is recorded as an ORF, its role being uncertain. This CDR3 has 15 amino acids. Germline trimming cut 4 bases from V and 4 bases from J; bases unmatched to any gene: 9. DNA of the CDR3: TGTGCCAGAAGCCCCAAGACAGGGGGATGGTACGAGCAGTACTTC. This translates into CARSPKTGGWYEQYF.

The chain couples TRBV5-1 to TRBJ1-2; 8 nucleotides line up with TRBD1. The CDR3 covers 16 residues. CDR1 and CDR2 from the germline V gene are SGHRS and YFSETQ. Unmatched junction bases numbered 11, after V lost 6 bases and J lost 1 base. DNA of the CDR3: TGCGCCAGCACCAACACCGGGACAGGCTTTAACTATGGCTACACCTTC. Amino acid sequence: CASTNTGTGFNYGYTF.

The J gene is TRBJ2-2, the V gene TRBV28, with TRBD2 matching 15 bases. The CDR3 totals 16 residues. CDR1 is MDHEN, CDR2 SYDVKM, per germline. V was clipped by 5 bases and J by 7 bases; unmatched bases: 5. This CDR3 is CASSEGTSGRYGELFF. The CDR3 DNA is TGTGCCAGCAGTGAAGGGACTAGCGGGAGGTACGGGGAGCTGTTTTTT.

The chain links TRBV7-2 to TRBJ2-7; D perhaps matches TRBD1 (5 bases). The ends were cut back, 2 bases at V and 2 bases at J, with 10 bases in the middle. CDR1 SGHTA and CDR2 FQGNSA come from the germline V gene. This CDR3 has 14 residues. CDR3 sequence (DNA): TGTGCCAGCAGCTTAATCCGGACAACCTACGAGCAGTACTTC. Amino acids: CASSLIRTTYEQYF.

The genes are TRBV12-5 and TRBJ2-7; 7 bases align to TRBD2. CDR1 and CDR2 from the germline V gene are LGHNT and FRNRAP. The CDR3 spans 18 residues. The V gene end was trimmed by 3 bases and the J gene end by 0 bases; junction bases not matched to a gene: 14. In nucleotides, the CDR3 is TGTGCTAGTGGTTTTGGGGCGGGAGCGGTCGGAAGCTCCTACGAGCAGTACTTC. Its translation is CASGFGAGAVGSSYEQYF.

The CDR3 nucleotides read TGTGCCAGCAGCCCGGGACAGGGCCGATCACCCCTCCACTTT. It encodes CASSPGQGRSPLHF. V is TRBV6-5 and J is TRBJ1-6; the match to TRBD1 covers 9 bases. The length of the CDR3 is 14 residues. The V gene end was trimmed by 6 bases and the J gene end by 10 bases; junction bases not matched to a gene: 7. Per the germline V gene, CDR1 is MNHEY and CDR2 is SVGAGI.

The chain employs TRBV4-2 and TRBJ2-3; 13 bases align to TRBD2. The J segment lost 2 bases and the V segment lost 2 bases, leaving 7 bases of the junction unmatched. This CDR3 comprises 18 residues. Germline V CDR1 and CDR2: LGHNA, YNFKEQ. In nucleotides, the CDR3 is TGTGCCAGCAGCCAACCGGGACTAGCGGGAAGGGACACAGATACGCAGTATTTT. Translated, it gives CASSQPGLAGRDTDTQYF.

Here the CDR3 DNA reads TGTGCCAGCAGCCCGGGACAGAGCACAGATACGCAGTATTTT. Translated, it gives CASSPGQSTDTQYF. The genes are TRBV3-1 (or the pseudogene TRBV3-2) and TRBJ2-3; 7 bases are shared with TRBD1. The V gene end was trimmed by 4 bases and the J gene end by 0 bases; junction bases not matched to a gene: 1. Looked up from germline, CDR1 is LGHDT and CDR2 is YNNKEL (reference sequence). The CDR3 contains 14 residues.

The chain links TRBV5-1 to TRBJ1-5; D might be TRBD1 (6 bases). The CDR3 sequence is 14 residues long. Germline V lookup: CDR1 SGHRS, CDR2 YFSETQ. With 4 bases removed from V and 4 bases from J, the gap between germline ends came to 12 bases. The chain's CDR3 is CASSPGTNNQPQHF. The CDR3 bases are TGCGCCAGCAGCCCCGGGACAAATAATCAGCCCCAGCATTTT.

The genes are TRBV4-2 and TRBJ2-3; D is unclear. Germline values: CDR1 LGHNA, CDR2 YNFKEQ. This CDR3 spans 13 amino acids. The ends were cut back, 0 bases at V and 5 bases at J, with 6 bases in the middle. The CDR3 DNA sequence: TGTGCCAGCAGCCAAGATCGAGGAGATACGCAGTATTTT. As protein: CASSQDRGDTQYF.

The rearrangement joins TRBV18 to TRBJ2-1, with 7 bases aligning to TRBD2. The CDR3 length is 15 residues. Trimming took 4 bases from V and 5 from J; bases not matched to a gene: 8. Per the germline V gene, CDR1 is KGHSH and CDR2 is LQKENI. The CDR3 region has the DNA TGTGCCAGCTCACACCGCCGGACTAGTGACAATGAGCAGTTCTTC. Its translation is CASSHRRTSDNEQFF.

This clone has only one observation. The chain employs TRBV9 and TRBJ2-3, with D possibly matching TRBD2 (7 bases). The V end was cut by 5 bases, the J end by 0 bases, with 16 bases between. This CDR3 contains 16 residues. From germline, CDR1 is SGDLS and CDR2 YYNGEE. CDR3 DNA: TGTGCCAGCAGTAGGAGGGGGGGAACTAGCACAGATACGCAGTATTTT. This codes for CASSRRGGTSTDTQYF.

In this sample, this clone turned up once. The chain recombines TRBV27 with TRBJ1-2; 7 nucleotides agree with TRBD1. Germline V lookup: CDR1 MNHEY, CDR2 SMNVEV (reference sequence). Trimming cost V 5 bases and J 8 bases; bases outside gene matches: 11. The CDR3 is 14 residues long. CDR3 coding DNA: TGTGCCAGCAGTCCCCTGACAGGGCCGGTCGGCTACACCTTC. Translation: CASSPLTGPVGYTF.

This clone was seen a handful of times. This chain uses TRBV30 with TRBJ2-1; no firm D call. The CDR3 length is 14 residues. The V gene's germline CDR1 is GTSNPN and CDR2 SVGIG (reference sequence). Trimming removed 2 bases from V and 9 bases from J, with 17 bases in between. DNA for the CDR3: TGTGCCTGGAGTCCAGGATTTATTAAAGCTGAGCAGTTCTTC. Amino acid sequence: CAWSPGFIKAEQFF. Complete variable domain (other parts from reference TRBV30 and TRBJ2-1): SQTIHQWPATLVQPVGSPLSLECTVEGTSNPNLYWYRQAAGRGLQLLFYSVGIGQISSEVPQNLSASRPQDRQFILSSKKLLLSDSGFYLCAWSPGFIKAEQFFGPGTRLTVL.